The T cell receptor beta chain under discussion was sequenced for a study of blood T cell repertoires in COVID-19. As for the study in general: COVID-19 samples from acute and convalescent phases originated in the United States, Italy and Spain. Nucleic acid was either cDNA or gDNA, and it came from T cells, B-cell-depleted T cells, or PBMCs.

After removal of 6 bases from V and 6 bases from J, the junction contained 7 bases not matched to a gene. Germline CDR1 SGHTA, CDR2 FQGTGA. CDR3 length: 15 residues. Authors' processing steps: Quantification of nucleated cells was approximated via reference gene primer amplification. The table came from immunoSEQ multiplex PCR; TCRdb's copy has only in-frame clones and leaves some out. V, J and clone size are taken as reported in that table, and D and trimming were inferred from the DNA itself. The table shows tens of thousands of clones, with roughly 85% occurring only once. This clone was counted between two and nine times.

The rearrangement uses TRBV7-3 and TRBJ2-3; 12 bases match TRBD2. The sequence was collected from a man between 60 and 70 years old with active or convalescent COVID-19. Material for sequencing was peripheral blood. The CDR3 DNA sequence: TGTGCCAGCAGTCCTAGCGGGGGGGTCCACGATACGCAGTATTTT. It is translated as CASSPSGGVHDTQYF.